These T cell receptor beta chains were read from a single sample in a study of shared T cell receptors in the human thymus. Some clones are missing from TCRdb's copy, which holds only in-frame ones; the method was immunoSEQ multiplex PCR. The sample holds roughly 500,000 clones, around 78% seen once. This sample also belongs to another study, concerning human thymus T cells.

Sample: thymocytes. All receptors come from a boy less than two years old with a congenital heart defect. CDR3s include the opening cysteine and the closing phenylalanine or tryptophan. A D gene is named only where the DNA matches it firmly. Clone sizes are given selectively: once, few, many, or a class where the clone is expanded.

v_call	d_call	j_call	clone_size	cdr3_aa	cdr3_nt
TRBV6-6	.	TRBJ2-7	few	CASATPSYEQYF	TGTGCCAGCGCGACACCCTCCTACGAGCAGTACTTC
TRBV19	.	TRBJ1-3	few	CASSIAVGGSGNTIYF	TGTGCCAGTAGTATAGCGGTCGGGGGATCTGGAAACACCATATATTTT
TRBV5-1	.	TRBJ1-1	once	CASSLNRDTEAFF	TGCGCCAGCAGCTTGAACAGGGACACTGAAGCTTTCTTT
TRBV23-1	.	TRBJ2-7	.	CASSPTPAGNEQYF	TGCGCCAGCAGCCCGACACCAGCGGGCAACGAGCAGTACTTC
TRBV28	TRBD1	TRBJ2-7	once	CASSSARQGLEYEQYF	TGTGCCAGCAGCTCTGCCAGACAGGGCCTCGAATACGAGCAGTACTTC
TRBV30	.	TRBJ2-3	few	CAWNKAAITDTQYF	TGTGCCTGGAACAAGGCAGCGATCACAGATACGCAGTATTTT
TRBV28	.	TRBJ2-7	once	CASSLSLKEDYEQYF	TGTGCCAGCAGTTTGTCCCTGAAGGAGGACTACGAGCAGTACTTC
TRBV5-6	TRBD1	TRBJ2-7	.	CASSSDRGHEQYF	TGTGCCAGCAGCTCGGACAGGGGCCACGAGCAGTACTTC
TRBV29-1	.	TRBJ1-1	once	CSATDRNTEAFF	TGCAGCGCCACGGACAGGAACACTGAAGCTTTCTTT
TRBV4-2	.	TRBJ2-3	.	CASSQPYLEVPTDTQYF	TGTGCCAGCAGCCAACCTTACCTAGAGGTCCCCACAGATACGCAGTATTTT
TRBV30	.	TRBJ1-5	once	CAWTGSNQPQHF	TGTGCCTGGACAGGGTCCAATCAGCCCCAGCATTTT
TRBV7-9	TRBD1	TRBJ2-5	.	CASSRLGTRTGERETQYF	TGTGCCAGCAGCCGGTTGGGTACTCGGACAGGGGAGAGGGAGACCCAGTACTTC
TRBV27	.	TRBJ2-3	.	CASSTGIRSTDTQYF	TGTGCCAGCAGCACAGGGATCCGGAGCACAGATACGCAGTATTTT
TRBV2	TRBD1	TRBJ2-7	once	CASRGDRGTYEQYF	TGTGCCAGCAGGGGAGACAGGGGGACCTACGAGCAGTACTTC
TRBV18	.	TRBJ1-2	few	CASSPREGLDYGYTF	TGTGCCAGCTCACCCCGGGAGGGTCTGGACTATGGCTACACCTTC
TRBV28	.	TRBJ1-1	.	CASSPGGARTEAFF	TGTGCCAGCAGTCCCGGGGGGGCGCGCACTGAAGCTTTCTTT
TRBV29-1	TRBD2	TRBJ2-5	.	CSVESGRETQYF	TGCAGCGTAGAAAGCGGGAGAGAGACCCAGTACTTC
TRBV4-3	.	TRBJ2-7	.	CASSPATSSYEQYF	TGCGCCAGCAGCCCTGCGACTAGTTCCTACGAGCAGTACTTC
TRBV6-5	.	TRBJ1-2	.	CASSPTDSANYGYTF	TGTGCCAGCAGTCCGACGGACAGCGCTAACTATGGCTACACCTTC
TRBV4-3	TRBD2	TRBJ2-3	once	CASSQEAPTSGRDTQYF	TGCGCCAGCAGCCAAGAAGCGCCTACTAGCGGGAGGGATACGCAGTATTTT
TRBV4-1	TRBD2	TRBJ2-1	.	CASSQLPGRKLAGGSYNEQFF	TGCGCCAGCAGCCAACTTCCGGGGCGGAAACTAGCGGGAGGCTCCTACAATGAGCAGTTCTTC
TRBV7-9	.	TRBJ1-1	.	CASSLAQGGTEAFF	TGTGCCAGCAGCTTAGCGCAGGGAGGCACTGAAGCTTTCTTT
TRBV7-9	TRBD2	TRBJ2-1	.	CASNPWGGVRGNEQFF	TGTGCCAGCAACCCTTGGGGGGGTGTGCGCGGGAATGAGCAGTTCTTC
TRBV7-9	.	TRBJ2-7	.	CASSQDSIYEQYF	TGTGCCAGCAGCCAGGACAGCATCTACGAGCAGTACTTC
TRBV2	.	TRBJ1-2	.	CASSEAPGNYGYTF	TGTGCCAGCAGTGAAGCCCCAGGGAACTATGGCTACACCTTC
TRBV27	.	TRBJ2-4	once	CASSLAPDKTKNIQYF	TGTGCCAGCAGTTTGGCCCCTGACAAGACCAAAAACATTCAGTACTTC
TRBV6-6	TRBD1	TRBJ2-3	.	CASSSRTGTDTQYF	TGTGCCAGCAGTTCCCGGACAGGGACAGATACGCAGTATTTT
TRBV9	TRBD1	TRBJ2-7	.	CASSPGTVYAYEQYF	TGTGCCAGCAGCCCAGGGACAGTATACGCCTACGAGCAGTACTTC
TRBV4-2	.	TRBJ2-1	once	CASSQQALSSTPYNEQFF	TGTGCCAGCAGCCAACAAGCCCTATCTAGCACCCCCTACAATGAGCAGTTCTTC
TRBV11-3	.	TRBJ1-1	.	CASSLGLPEAFF	TGTGCCAGCAGCTTAGGTCTTCCTGAAGCTTTCTTT
TRBV27	.	TRBJ2-7	once	CASSPSPSYEQYF	TGTGCCAGCAGTCCCTCCCCCTCCTACGAGCAGTACTTC
TRBV6-1	.	TRBJ2-7	few	CASSVSYEQYF	TGTGCCAGCAGTGTATCCTACGAGCAGTACTTC
TRBV19	TRBD1	TRBJ2-7	few	CASSVGNIGTGEEQYF	TGTGCCAGTAGTGTGGGGAATATTGGGACAGGGGAAGAGCAGTACTTC
TRBV13	TRBD2	TRBJ2-5	.	CASSLETSGLQETQYF	TGTGCCAGCAGCTTAGAGACTAGCGGGCTCCAAGAGACCCAGTACTTC
TRBV4-1	.	TRBJ2-7	.	CASSQDRVGSSYEQYF	TGCGCCAGCAGCCAAGATCGGGTCGGGAGTTCTTACGAGCAGTACTTC
TRBV6-6	TRBD1	TRBJ1-5	.	CASSYSGGPNQPQHF	TGTGCCAGCAGTTACTCAGGGGGCCCCAATCAGCCCCAGCATTTT
TRBV21-1	.	TRBJ2-1	.	CASSMLAGGPYNEQFF	TGTGCCAGCAGCATGCTAGCGGGAGGCCCCTACAATGAGCAGTTCTTC
TRBV11-2	.	TRBJ2-5	.	CASSSLGGGETQYF	TGTGCCAGCAGCTCCTTAGGTGGGGGGGAGACCCAGTACTTC
TRBV7-8	TRBD2	TRBJ2-5	.	CASSLSGSIQETQYF	TGTGCCAGCAGTCTTAGCGGGAGCATCCAAGAGACCCAGTACTTC
TRBV7-2	TRBD2	TRBJ2-7	.	CASSCYLAGGMDEQYF	TGTGCCAGCAGCTGCTACCTAGCGGGAGGTATGGACGAGCAGTACTTC
TRBV29-1	.	TRBJ2-5	.	CSVTYGQETQYF	TGCAGCGTTACGTACGGCCAAGAGACCCAGTACTTC
TRBV29-1	TRBD2	TRBJ2-1	.	CSVGGGLAGTYNEQFF	TGCAGCGTTGGGGGGGGACTAGCGGGAACCTACAATGAGCAGTTCTTC
TRBV7-9	.	TRBJ1-1	.	CASSGGGTEAFF	TGTGCCAGCTCCGGGGGGGGGACTGAAGCTTTCTTT
TRBV27	TRBD2	TRBJ2-1	.	CASIREAGRDNEQFF	TGTGCCAGCATACGGGAAGCGGGAAGGGACAATGAGCAGTTCTTC
TRBV14	TRBD2	TRBJ2-2	.	CASSQVLEVGGLADPNTGELFF	TGTGCCAGCAGCCAAGTTTTGGAGGTTGGAGGACTAGCGGACCCGAACACCGGGGAGCTGTTTTTT
TRBV6-7	.	TRBJ1-5	.	CASSYSKRDTIANQPQHF	TGTGCCAGCAGTTACTCGAAGCGGGACACTATAGCCAATCAGCCCCAGCATTTT
TRBV9	TRBD2	TRBJ2-3	.	CASSHSKARGNTDTQYF	TGTGCCAGCAGCCACAGTAAGGCGCGGGGGAACACAGATACGCAGTATTTT
TRBV6-1	.	TRBJ2-7	few	CASSDGRPYEQYF	TGTGCCAGCAGTGATGGCAGGCCCTACGAGCAGTACTTC
TRBV7-2	TRBD2	TRBJ2-7	.	CASSLFYPGGGAYEQYF	TGTGCCAGCAGCTTATTTTACCCGGGAGGTGGGGCCTACGAGCAGTACTTC